This passage covers 6 T cell receptor beta chains from one sample sequenced in a study of OX40 agonist ivuxolimab in advanced cancers. Measured with immunoSEQ multiplex PCR; TCRdb has only the in-frame clones, and not every one. The sample shows about 79,000 clones, about 94% of them seen only once. Source: CD4+ or CD8+ T cells sorted from blood, taken in a trial of the OX40 agonist ivuxolimab. The receptor set was obtained from an adult with an advanced solid tumor such as melanoma, head and neck, liver or kidney cancer.

CDR3 region: CASSRRDRGYETQYF. The CDR3 region has the DNA TGTGCCAGCAGCCGCCGGGACAGGGGATATGAGACCCAGTACTTC. The J gene is TRBJ2-5, the V gene TRBV28; TRBD1 agrees at 10 bases. From germline, CDR1 is MDHEN and CDR2 SYDVKM. This CDR3 comprises 15 residues. Unmatched junction bases numbered 9, after V lost 6 bases and J lost 5 bases.

The chain has TRBV2 and TRBJ2-2, with 10 bases lining up with TRBD1. The CDR3 has 17 residues. The trim removed 2 bases at V and 6 bases at J, leaving 9 bases unmatched. Germline CDR1 is SNHLY and CDR2 is FYNNEI. CDR3 in DNA: TGTGCCAGCAGTGAACCCCTGACAGGGGGCAGTTCCGGGGAGCTGTTTTTT. This codes for CASSEPLTGGSSGELFF.

The chain links TRBV7-9 to TRBJ1-4; D uncertain. Trimming took off 3 bases at V and 6 bases at J, with 14 bases between the two ends. Germline V gene lookup returns CDR1 SEHNR and CDR2 FQNEAQ (reference sequence). The CDR3 sequence is 15 residues long. In DNA form, the CDR3 reads TGTGCCAGCAGCTTTTTACTAGGCGGGGATGAAAAACTGTTTTTT. Its protein is CASSFLLGGDEKLFF.

The chain couples TRBV4-1 to TRBJ1-2, with D maybe TRBD1 (5 bases). Germline V gives CDR1 MGHRA, CDR2 YSYEKL. Deletions cut 1 base from V and 0 bases from J, with 12 bases between. CDR3 length: 16 amino acids. Here the CDR3 DNA reads TGCGCCAGCAGCCAAGTTTGGGGGGATCCTAACTATGGCTACACCTTC. It specifies CASSQVWGDPNYGYTF.

This chain connects TRBV27 to TRBJ2-2; a possible D gene is TRBD2 (6 bases). This CDR3 is 15 amino acids long. Trimming left V 7 bases short and J 5 bases short, with 17 bases between. The V gene's germline CDR1 is MNHEY and CDR2 SMNVEV (reference sequence). CDR3 protein: CASNAYRGKTGELFF. The CDR3 nucleotides read TGTGCCAGCAACGCATACCGGGGGAAGACCGGGGAGCTGTTTTTT.

The gene calls are TRBV11-2 and TRBJ2-3; D gene uncertain. This CDR3 is built from 13 residues. The germline V and J ends were trimmed by 5 bases and 3 bases, with 9 bases remaining between them. Germline V gene sequence: CDR1 SGHAT, CDR2 FQNNGV. The DNA of the CDR3 is TGTGCCAGCAGCCTATTTGAAACAGATACGCAGTATTTT. It codes for CASSLFETDTQYF.